Included here is one TCR beta chain sequence, with context. Its target antigen remains unknown. Base qualities are not at hand, and no much larger clone is one base apart. The sample is drawn from a study of blood T cell repertoires in COVID-19 (dated by TCRdb to about 2020). Looking at the study overall: The collaborator samples originated in the United States, Italy and Spain and spanned the acute and convalescent phases of COVID-19. The material from the prospective study consisted of cDNA or gDNA derived from T cells, B-cell-depleted T cells, or PBMCs. Subjects who had been exposed to COVID-19, were actively infected with it, or had recovered from it provided the deeply sampled blood TCRbeta repertoires that made up the dataset. The repertoires were released in a freely available public database intended as a resource for research on the immune response to SARS-CoV-2. Samples came from the ongoing ImmuneRACE study (first 160 participants) plus 1,254 subjects from 6 global collaborators. Sample metadata almost always included a de-identified subject ID, COVID-19 status, age in years and sex. Where available, HLA class I and class II types were obtained from metadata supplied by the sample provider rather than from assay-based typing. Paper-wide results and their limitations: Clinical and demographic metadata were provided uncurated, with the amount varying by source and participant.

TCRbeta CDR3 regions were amplified from genomic DNA using the immunoSEQ Assay, a bias-controlled multiplex PCR. Turning to the authors' computational methods: Within the assay, amplification of reference gene primers was used to estimate how many nucleated cells each sample contained. To quantify the absolute abundance of each unique TCRbeta CDR3 rearrangement, sequence reads were collapsed and filtered. For each sample, productive Simpson clonality was calculated as the square root of Simpson's diversity index over productive rearrangements. TCRdb limited this immuneACCESS table to in-frame rearrangements with V and J called. A share of clones is missing; checked studies link under half to unresolved V genes, and the rest is unexplained. V and J calls and clone size are those listed in that table; D and trimming were worked out from the DNA. Within this sample are about 190,000 clones, with around 90% of them counted one time only. 4.4% of the sample lies in the top ten.

The collaborating institutions used their own protocols to collect whole blood in K2EDTA tubes. For TCRbeta analysis, collaborator samples were shipped as frozen whole blood, as isolated PBMCs, or as DNA extracted from either sample type. The CDR3 runs 13 residues from the cysteine to the phenylalanine. Only CDR3 DNA is held: 39 bases, read in frame from base 1. V is pared back by 3 bases and J by 2 bases, with 8 bases lying between the germline termini. Material for sequencing was peripheral blood. This sequence originates from a human donor in a cohort sampled during active COVID-19. Here the chain combines TRBV12-3 or TRBV12-4 and TRBJ2-7; TRBD2 is a possible D gene, resting on 6 matching bases. CDR3 sequence: CASSLGGPYEQYF. The nucleotides are TGTGCCAGCAGTTTGGGGGGTCCCTACGAGCAGTACTTC.